A single sample gave rise to the 12 T cell receptor beta chains below, sequenced in a study of OX40 agonist ivuxolimab in advanced cancers. The library relied on the immunoSEQ multiplex PCR assay. Sourced from immuneACCESS, this table was stored by TCRdb with only in-frame sequences that have V and J called. A share of the clones is absent; for the studies checked, an unresolved V gene accounts for under half, and the remainder has no known explanation. This sample holds under 200,000 clones; around 94% were observed only once. The biggest ten clones account for about 0.33% of the sample. The source was CD4+ or CD8+ T cells sorted from blood, collected in a trial of the OX40 agonist ivuxolimab. Every receptor here comes from an adult with an advanced solid tumor such as melanoma, head and neck, liver or kidney cancer.

The chain uses TRBV7-2 and TRBJ1-3; D is undetermined. This CDR3 is built from 19 residues. The germline V and J ends were trimmed by 0 bases and 0 bases, with 18 bases remaining between them. Germline V gene lookup returns CDR1 SGHTA and CDR2 FQGNSA. This chain's CDR3 is CASSLANPGQVLSGNTIYF. The CDR3 DNA is TGTGCCAGCAGCTTAGCGAACCCCGGGCAGGTGCTCTCTGGAAACACCATATATTTT.

This sequence joins TRBV21-1 and TRBJ1-6. TRBV21-1 is shown as a pseudogene. The CDR3 totals 15 residues. CDR3 residues: CASSKGWEENSPLHF. The DNA of the CDR3 is TGTGCCAGCAGCAAAGGGTGGGAAGAGAATTCACCCCTCCACTTT.

The chain joins TRBV4-1 to TRBJ2-5; D is perhaps TRBD2 (7 bases). The CDR3 covers 16 residues. Germline V gene data show CDR1 as MGHRA and CDR2 as YSYEKL. V lost 3 bases, J lost 1 base, and 15 bases lay in between. The CDR3: CASSQAGAGRQETQYF. The DNA for the CDR3 is TGCGCCAGCAGCCAGGCGGGGGCGGGGCGCCAAGAGACCCAGTACTTC.

CDR3 in DNA: TGTGCCAGCAGTACAGGGGGTAAGGTGGAGACCCAGTACTTC. This translates into CASSTGGKVETQYF. This rearrangement joins TRBV6-5 to TRBJ2-5; 8 nucleotides agree with TRBD1. Germline assignment: CDR1 MNHEY and CDR2 SVGAGI. This CDR3 has 14 amino acids. Trimming removed 5 bases from V and 5 bases from J; junction bases left unmatched: 7.

J is TRBJ2-7 and V is TRBV7-2; weak D call: TRBD2 (6 bases). Germline loops: CDR1 SGHTA, CDR2 FQGNSA. Trimming stripped 5 bases from V and 5 bases from J, with 19 bases between. The CDR3 covers 15 residues. The CDR3 sequence: CASSPPGLSTNEQYF. CDR3 nucleotides: TGTGCCAGCAGCCCACCGGGACTCTCCACCAACGAGCAGTACTTC.

This clone was observed once. V usage is TRBV7-2 and J usage is TRBJ2-3; maybe TRBD2 (6 bases). The CDR3 loop spans 17 amino acids. Germline assignment: CDR1 SGHTA and CDR2 FQGNSA. V shed 1 base and J shed 3 bases, with 17 bases lying between them. In DNA form, the CDR3 reads TGTGCCAGCAGCTTAGATTACCGCGGGGCGACTACAGATACGCAGTATTTT. This codes for CASSLDYRGATTDTQYF. Based on the CDR3 plus reference TRBV7-2 and TRBJ2-3, the full variable domain is GAGVSQSPSNKVTEKGKDVELRCDPISGHTALYWYRQSLGQGLEFLIYFQGNSAPDKSGLPSDRFSAERTGGSVSTLTIQRTQQEDSAVYLCASSLDYRGATTDTQYFGPGTRLTVL.

CDR3 amino acids: CASSLLDSSTEAFF. CDR3 sequence (DNA): TGTGCCAGCAGTTTATTGGACAGCTCCACTGAAGCTTTCTTT. J is TRBJ1-1 and V is TRBV28; possible D gene TRBD1, 6 bases. Trimming removed 1 base from V and 4 bases from J, with 10 bases in between. Per the germline V gene, CDR1 is MDHEN and CDR2 is SYDVKM. The CDR3 is 14 residues long.

The rearrangement links TRBV6-6 to TRBJ2-4, with D perhaps TRBD2 (6 bases). V gave up 4 bases and J gave up 0 bases, with 10 bases separating them. The CDR3 loop spans 15 amino acids. Germline V lookup: CDR1 MNHNY, CDR2 SVGAGI (reference sequence). The CDR3 region has the DNA TGTGCCAGCAGTTGGGGGGAAGTAGCCAAAAACATTCAGTACTTC. As protein: CASSWGEVAKNIQYF.

The V call is TRBV9, the J call TRBJ1-6; 8 positions agree with TRBD1. Trimming at V came to 3 bases and at J to 6 bases, leaving 5 bases not matched to a gene. The CDR3 contains 15 residues. Germline V gene lookup returns CDR1 SGDLS and CDR2 YYNGEE. Written as DNA, the CDR3 is TGTGCCAGCAGCGGCCAGGGGGCCGCTAATTCACCCCTCCACTTT. Residues: CASSGQGAANSPLHF.

This sequence joins TRBV11-2 and TRBJ2-7; 9 bases are shared with TRBD1. After removal of 5 bases from V and 2 bases from J, the junction contained 7 bases not matched to a gene. Looked up from germline, CDR1 is SGHAT and CDR2 is FQNNGV. The CDR3 has 15 residues. CDR3 sequence reads: CASSEGQGLAYEQYF. The CDR3 bases are TGTGCCAGCAGCGAGGGACAGGGCTTAGCCTACGAGCAGTACTTC.

This clone is a singleton in its sample. The chain combines TRBV5-1 with TRBJ1-4; D is undetermined. CDR1 and CDR2 from the germline V gene are SGHRS and YFSETQ. The ends were cut back, 2 bases at V and 2 bases at J, with 7 bases in the middle. This CDR3 contains 14 residues. DNA for the CDR3: TGCGCCAGCAGCTTCGGGCAGACTAATGAAAAACTGTTTTTT. This translates into CASSFGQTNEKLFF.

This chain links TRBV6-5 with TRBJ1-2; 8 nucleotides match TRBD1. This CDR3 has 13 residues. The germline CDR1 and CDR2 sequences are MNHEY and SVGAGI. The junction had 8 bases not matched to a gene; V was cut back by 7 bases and J by 7 bases. DNA of the CDR3: TGTGCCAGCATCCCCGGACAGGGCCGTGGCTACACCTTC. As protein: CASIPGQGRGYTF.